This record concerns one T cell receptor beta chain sequence. What it binds is unknown. Germline loops: CDR1 MNHEY, CDR2 SVGEGT. The CDR3 totals 16 residues. Trimming left V 1 base short and J 0 bases short, with 7 bases between. This sample is drawn from a study of CD8+CD57+ T cells in acquired aplastic anemia. As for the study in general: Roughly 10.8 million reads were obtained on average for healthy donor CD4+ cells.

Researchers used genomic DNA as the template to profile TCR beta VDJ and CDR3. TCRdb called the reads again in MiXCR, with one record for every CDR3 protein. The sample consists of a few hundred thousand distinct CDR3 sequences, 65% to 80% of them appearing once. Study-level points and caveats: The same twenty-nine CD8+ CDR3 sequences occurred in patients and in controls. Patients did not significantly differ from controls in CD8+ Simpson's diversity.

The sequencing input was sorted CD4+, CD8+, or CD8+CD57+ T cells (not recorded which) from PBMCs. The chain is built from TRBV6-2 or TRBV6-3 and TRBJ2-6, with D hard to call. The receptor was isolated from a human donor in good health, serving as a control. CDR3 coding DNA: TGTGCCAGCAGTTACTACCCGAGCTCTGGGGCCAACGTCCTGACTTTC. As protein: CASSYYPSSGANVLTF.